These 15 T cell receptor beta chains share one sample of origin, sequenced in a study of regulatory T cells in long-lasting Graves disease. This sample's time point: persistent/refractory GD, antithyroid drugs over 5 years with positive TRAb. The TCR library used RNA extracted from PBMCs. Construction of TCR beta libraries relied on iRepertoire HTBI primers and on Arm-PCR targeting CDR3 regions. Using its own MiXCR run on the multiplex PCR reads, TCRdb lists one record per CDR3 protein. The sample holds a few hundred thousand distinct CDR3 sequences, roughly 23% seen once. The specimen comprised peripheral blood mononuclear cells (PBMCs), sampled when the disease was refractory, from a patient treated with antithyroid drugs. The receptors here all came from a woman aged 40 to 55 with Graves disease.

This clonotype was detected many times. The genes are TRBV5-1 and TRBJ1-6; TRBD1 is a possible D gene (5 bases). The germline V gene encodes CDR1 SGHRS and CDR2 YFSETQ. This CDR3 spans 16 amino acids. Between the trimmed V and J ends, which lost 6 bases and 9 bases, there was a span of 22 bases. The CDR3 spells CASIPRTEGITSPLHF. Written as DNA, the CDR3 is TGCGCCAGCATTCCTCGAACCGAGGGGATCACTTCACCCCTCCACTTT.

This clonotype turned up a few times. The CDR3 DNA reads TGTGCCAGCAGTTTATCGGGCATAGGGGCCCTTGGCTACACCTTC. It is translated as CASSLSGIGALGYTF. The rearrangement joins TRBV27 to TRBJ1-2; D possibly corresponds to TRBD1 (5 bases). Between the trimmed V and J ends, which lost 0 bases and 7 bases, there was a span of 15 bases. The CDR3 is 15 amino acids. CDR1 and CDR2 (germline): MNHEY, SMNVEV (reference sequence).

This clonotype showed up many times. This sequence joins TRBV20-1 and TRBJ2-5, with 10 nucleotides matching TRBD2. Trimming took 3 bases from V and 0 from J; bases not matched to a gene: 4. This CDR3 is built from 15 residues. Per germline, CDR1 DFQATT and CDR2 SNEGSKA (reference sequence). CDR3 residues: CSASLAGAYQETQYF. CDR3 DNA: TGCAGTGCTAGCCTAGCGGGAGCGTACCAAGAGACCCAGTACTTC.

This clonotype was seen many times. The chain joins TRBV6-5 to TRBJ1-2; D is unclear. Germline CDR1 is MNHEY and CDR2 is SVGAGI. The germline V and J ends were trimmed by 2 bases and 3 bases, with 7 bases remaining between them. CDR3 length equals 13 residues. The CDR3 DNA sequence: TGTGCCAGCAGTTACAGTCGAGACTATGGCTACACCTTC. It specifies CASSYSRDYGYTF.

This clonotype appeared many times. This chain joins TRBV3-1 and TRBJ2-5; no definite D call. CDR1 LGHDT and CDR2 YNNKEL come from the germline V gene (reference sequence). This CDR3 has 13 amino acids. Trimming shortened V by 1 base and J by 1 base, and 4 bases separated the two germline ends. This CDR3 reads CASSQAGQETQYF. The CDR3, as DNA: TGTGCCAGCAGCCAAGCTGGCCAAGAGACCCAGTACTTC.

This clonotype was recorded a few times. In DNA, the CDR3 is TGTGCCAGCAGTTGGTTTCCCGGACTAGCGGGAGGGCCGGGATCCGGGGAGCTGTTTTTT. Translated, it gives CASSWFPGLAGGPGSGELFF. The genes are TRBV28 and TRBJ2-2; 15 bases agree with TRBD2. The CDR3 covers 20 residues. Germline V lookup: CDR1 MDHEN, CDR2 SYDVKM. The ends lost 4 bases at V and 6 bases at J; junction bases unmatched: 15.

This clonotype was seen a few times. The rearrangement joins TRBV12-3 or TRBV12-4 to TRBJ2-2; D remains unclear. This CDR3 has 13 amino acids. V was trimmed by 2 bases and J by 6 bases, leaving 7 bases between them. The CDR3 nucleotides are TGTGCCAGCAGTTTATTTCCGGCCGGGGAGCTGTTTTTT. Amino acids: CASSLFPAGELFF.

Details on this clonotype: This likely traces to a read error, being one base from a far larger clone. The chain carries TRBV4-2 and TRBJ2-5, with D tentatively TRBD1 or TRBD2 (7 bases each). The CDR3 is 15 residues long. The germline gives CDR1 LGHNA, CDR2 YNFKEQ. The V end was cut by 0 bases, the J end by 1 base, with 9 bases between. CDR3 in amino acids: CASSQDRGGQETQYF. The CDR3 nucleotides are TGTGCCAGCAGCCAAGACAGGGGGGGCCAAGAGACCCAGTACTTC.

In this sample, this clonotype turned up many times. This chain joins TRBV20-1 and TRBJ1-5; D ambiguous. The CDR3 is 15 residues long. Germline lookup yields CDR1 DFQATT and CDR2 SNEGSKA (reference sequence). The V gene lost 0 bases and the J gene lost 0 bases, with 9 bases spanning the gap. The CDR3 sequence: CSARDNPDSNQPQHF. The CDR3 DNA reads TGCAGTGCTAGAGATAACCCCGATAGCAATCAGCCCCAGCATTTT.

The chain employs TRBV29-1 and TRBJ2-1; 8 bases agree with TRBD2. Germline assignment: CDR1 SQVTM and CDR2 ANQGSEA. The CDR3 contains 16 residues. V lost 1 base and J lost 0; bases outside the gene matches: 5. CDR3 protein: CSVEGAGALSYNEQFF. The CDR3 DNA reads as TGCAGCGTTGAAGGAGCGGGAGCGCTCTCCTACAATGAGCAGTTCTTC.

The CDR3 DNA sequence: TGTGCCAGCAGTTTCTCTGACAGCGCTAACTATGGCTACACCTTC. Protein product: CASSFSDSANYGYTF. The chain uses TRBV28 and TRBJ1-2; weak D call: TRBD1 (5 bases). CDR3 length equals 15 residues. The germline V gene encodes CDR1 MDHEN and CDR2 SYDVKM. The ends were cut back, 3 bases at V and 0 bases at J, with 11 bases in the middle.

This clonotype was recorded once. A single base separates this from a much larger clone, so it may be a read error. The chain has TRBV20-1 and TRBJ2-7; 9 bases agree with TRBD2. With V trimmed by 5 bases and J by 5 bases, 4 bases remained unmatched. Germline CDR1 and CDR2: DFQATT and SNEGSKA (reference sequence). This CDR3 is 12 amino acids long. CDR3 protein: CSAGGRAHEQYF. CDR3 in DNA: TGCAGTGCTGGCGGGAGGGCCCACGAGCAGTACTTC.

The chain couples TRBV29-1 to TRBJ2-7; TRBD1 matches 7 bases. The CDR3 extends over 12 amino acids. V lost 7 bases to trimming and J lost 1 base; unmatched junction nucleotides: 4. Germline CDR1 and CDR2: SQVTM and ANQGSEA. CDR3: CSALTGSYEQYF. CDR3 in DNA: TGCAGCGCCCTGACAGGGTCCTACGAGCAGTACTTC.

The chain employs TRBV6-5 and TRBJ2-1; 7 bases align to TRBD2. Germline CDR1 reads MNHEY; CDR2 reads SVGAGI. The CDR3 consists of 15 residues. The V and J ends lost 2 bases and 9 bases, in that order; junction bases with no gene match: 10. CDR3 DNA sequence: TGTGCCAGCAGTTACCTTGGCGGGAGCAGGGTTGAGCAGTTCTTC. It codes for CASSYLGGSRVEQFF.

This clonotype was seen many times. The CDR3 nucleotides read TGCAGCGTTGAATGGGGGCTAGCGGGAGACCAAGAGACCCAGTACTTC. It encodes CSVEWGLAGDQETQYF. The chain joins TRBV29-1 to TRBJ2-5, with 10 bases identical to TRBD2. The CDR3 has 16 residues. V was clipped by 2 bases and J by 0 bases; unmatched bases: 6. Germline loops: CDR1 SQVTM, CDR2 ANQGSEA.